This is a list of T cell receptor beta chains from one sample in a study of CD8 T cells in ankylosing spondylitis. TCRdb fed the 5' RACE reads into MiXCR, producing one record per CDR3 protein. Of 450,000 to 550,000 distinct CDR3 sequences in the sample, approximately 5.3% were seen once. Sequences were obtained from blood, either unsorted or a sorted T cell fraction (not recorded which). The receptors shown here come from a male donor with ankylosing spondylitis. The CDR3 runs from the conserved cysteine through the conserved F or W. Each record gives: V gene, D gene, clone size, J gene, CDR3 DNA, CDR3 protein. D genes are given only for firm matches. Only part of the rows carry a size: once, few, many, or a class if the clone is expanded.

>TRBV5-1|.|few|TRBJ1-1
TGCGCCAGCAGCTTGGGACCTACGGGGGTTTTGGGTGCTTTCTTT
CASSLGPTGVLGAFF
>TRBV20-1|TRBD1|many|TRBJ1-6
TGCAGTGCCCGGACAGGGCTTGGGTCACCCCTCCACTTT
CSARTGLGSPLHF
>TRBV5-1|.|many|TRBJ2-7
TGCGCCAGCAGCTGGGGGGTTTCCTACGAGCAGTACTTC
CASSWGVSYEQYF
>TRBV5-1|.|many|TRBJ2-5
TGCGCCAGCAGCCCTCGGGGTGTGGGAGAGACCCAGTACTTC
CASSPRGVGETQYF
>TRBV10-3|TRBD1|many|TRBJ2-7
TGTGCCATTTCATACGGGACAGACTCCTACGAGCAGTACTTC
CAISYGTDSYEQYF
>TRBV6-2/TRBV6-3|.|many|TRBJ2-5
TGTGCCAGCAGTTCATGGGAGATAGAAGAGACCCAGTACTTC
CASSSWEIEETQYF
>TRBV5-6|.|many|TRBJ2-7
TGTGCCAGCAGCTTGACAGGCCTCGGTGGGGAGCAGTACTTC
CASSLTGLGGEQYF
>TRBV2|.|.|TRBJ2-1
TGTGCCAGCAGTGAACAATACAATGAGCAGTTCTTC
CASSEQYNEQFF
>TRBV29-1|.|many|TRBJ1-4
TGCAGCGTTGGTCTAAGGGGAACTAATGAAAAACTGTTTTTT
CSVGLRGTNEKLFF
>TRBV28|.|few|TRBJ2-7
TGTGCCAGCAGTAGTTTGACAGGAATACCCTACGAGCAGTACTTC
CASSSLTGIPYEQYF
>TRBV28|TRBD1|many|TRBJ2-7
TGTGCCAGCAATACGGGACAGGCCCTCTACGAGCAGTACTTC
CASNTGQALYEQYF
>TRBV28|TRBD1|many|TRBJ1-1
TGTGCCAGCAGAAGGCCATTCCAGGGGGCGCAGGATATGAACACTGAAGCTTTCTTT
CASRRPFQGAQDMNTEAFF
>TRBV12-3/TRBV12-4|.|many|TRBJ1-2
TGTGCCAGCAGTTTCAACGGGGCTTATGGCTACACCTTC
CASSFNGAYGYTF
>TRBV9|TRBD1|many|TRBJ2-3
TGTGCCAGCAGAGGACAGGGGGCTTATACGCAGTATTTT
CASRGQGAYTQYF
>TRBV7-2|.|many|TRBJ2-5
TGTGCCAGCAGCTTAGGGCACTACCAAGAGACCCAGTACTTC
CASSLGHYQETQYF
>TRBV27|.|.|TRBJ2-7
TGTGCCAGCAGCCGGCCCCCTGTCCACGGACCCGAGCAGTACTTC
CASSRPPVHGPEQYF
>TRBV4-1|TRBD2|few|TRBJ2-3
TGCGCCAGCAGCCATCGCGGTAGCGGGTACACAGATACGCAGTATTTT
CASSHRGSGYTDTQYF
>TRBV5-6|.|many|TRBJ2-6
TGTGCCAGCAGCTTACAGGGCGCCTTATGGGCCAACGTCCTGACTTTC
CASSLQGALWANVLTF
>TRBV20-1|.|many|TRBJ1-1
TGCAGTGCCAAGACAGACATGAACACTGAAGCTTTCTTT
CSAKTDMNTEAFF
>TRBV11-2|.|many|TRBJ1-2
TGTGCCAGCAGCCGGGTTGGGACATTCTATGGCTACACCTTC
CASSRVGTFYGYTF
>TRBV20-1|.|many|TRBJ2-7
TGCAGTGCTCTTTCAGGGGGGAAAGGGTCCTACGAGCAGTACTTC
CSALSGGKGSYEQYF
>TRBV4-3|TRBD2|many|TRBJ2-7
TGCGCCAGCAGCCAAGAAGCGGGGAGCTCCTACGAGCAGTACTTC
CASSQEAGSSYEQYF
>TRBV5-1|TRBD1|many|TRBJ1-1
TGCGCCAGCAGCTTGGGGGACAGGGCTTCTTTCTTT
CASSLGDRASFF
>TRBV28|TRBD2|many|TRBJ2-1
TGTGCCAGCAGTTTATTCCGCGGGAGACAGTTCTTC
CASSLFRGRQFF
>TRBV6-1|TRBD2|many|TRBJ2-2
TGTGCCAGCAGCCATTTAGCGGGAGGGAGTACCGGGGAGCTGTTTTTT
CASSHLAGGSTGELFF
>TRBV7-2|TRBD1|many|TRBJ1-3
TGTGCCAGCAGCTTAGACGCAGGGGGCGAGGACACCATATATTTT
CASSLDAGGEDTIYF
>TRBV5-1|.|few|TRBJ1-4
TGCGCCAGCAGCTTGGCGGGGGTTCCGGGGGAAAAACTGTTTTTT
CASSLAGVPGEKLFF
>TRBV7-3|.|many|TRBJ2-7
TGTGCCAGCAGCTTAGGGCCCGGCTACGAGCAGTACTTC
CASSLGPGYEQYF
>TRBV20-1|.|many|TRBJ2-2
TGCAGTGCTAGAGATGTTTCGCCGAACACCGGGGAGCTGTTTTTT
CSARDVSPNTGELFF
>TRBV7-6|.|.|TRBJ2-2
TGTGCCAGCAGTTTAGGGGACGGGAACACCGGGGAGCTGTTTTTT
CASSLGDGNTGELFF
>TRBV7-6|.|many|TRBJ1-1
TGTGCCAGCAGCTTAAAGCGGCAGATGAACACTGAAGCTTTCTTT
CASSLKRQMNTEAFF
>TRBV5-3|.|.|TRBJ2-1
TGTGCCAGGGGCCCCGGGCTCGGAGGCTATGAGCAGTTCTTC
CARGPGLGGYEQFF
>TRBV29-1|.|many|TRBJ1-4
TGCAGCGTTGGGGCTGGGACGGGTGCAACTAATGAAAAACTGTTTTTT
CSVGAGTGATNEKLFF
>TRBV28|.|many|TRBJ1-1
TGTGCCAGCAGTTCGTTAACTGGGCCCGTCAAGGACGGCACTGAAGCTTTCTTT
CASSSLTGPVKDGTEAFF
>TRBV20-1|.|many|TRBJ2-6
TGCAGTGCTAGAGCAGGGACTGGGGCCAACGTCCTGACTTTC
CSARAGTGANVLTF
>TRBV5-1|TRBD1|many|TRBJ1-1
TGCGCCAGCAGCTTGGTCACAGGGGGAAGGGCTTTCTTT
CASSLVTGGRAFF